The text below deals with one T cell receptor (beta chain). Germline assignment: CDR1 MDHEN and CDR2 SYDVKM. The CDR3 is made up of 12 amino acids. Trimming took off 6 bases at V and 8 bases at J, with 13 bases between the two ends. The record originates from a study of blood T cell repertoires in COVID-19. Study as a whole: Samples taken during acute and convalescent COVID-19 were collected in the United States, Italy and Spain.

Method: immunoSEQ multiplex PCR; TCRdb's copy keeps in-frame clones and lacks some. The table has roughly 160,000 clones, 84% seen once. This receptor was obtained from a man in his forties or fifties who had recovered from COVID-19. V and J are TRBV28 and TRBJ1-2; D remains ambiguous. Sequencing was carried out using PBMCs or T cells enriched from blood (not recorded which). The CDR3 loop reads CASRDPPAGYTF. In DNA, the CDR3 is TGTGCCAGCAGAGATCCCCCAGCGGGCTACACCTTC.